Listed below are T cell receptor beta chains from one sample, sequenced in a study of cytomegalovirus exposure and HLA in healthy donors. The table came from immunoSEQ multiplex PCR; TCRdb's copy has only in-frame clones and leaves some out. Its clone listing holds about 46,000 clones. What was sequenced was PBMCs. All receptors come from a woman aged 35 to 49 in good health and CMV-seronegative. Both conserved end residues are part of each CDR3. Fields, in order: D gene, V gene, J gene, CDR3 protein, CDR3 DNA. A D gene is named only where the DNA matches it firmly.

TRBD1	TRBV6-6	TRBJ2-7	CASRGTGGYEQYF	TGTGCCAGCAGGGGGACAGGGGGCTACGAGCAGTACTTC
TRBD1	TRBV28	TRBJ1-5	CASRTGGYPQHF	TGTGCCAGCAGGACAGGGGGATACCCCCAGCATTTT
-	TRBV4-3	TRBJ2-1	CASSQDQGRVNEQFF	TGCGCCAGCAGCCAAGACCAGGGGCGAGTCAATGAGCAGTTCTTC
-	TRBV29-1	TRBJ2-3	CSVGRLPRIDTQYF	TGCAGCGTTGGACGACTCCCCCGAATCGATACGCAGTATTTT
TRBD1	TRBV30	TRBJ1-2	CAWSQRMTGKNGYTF	TGTGCCTGGAGCCAACGGATGACAGGGAAAAATGGCTACACCTTC
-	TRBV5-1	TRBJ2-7	CASSLLQGQSEQYF	TGCGCCAGCAGCTTGTTGCAGGGGCAGAGCGAGCAGTACTTC
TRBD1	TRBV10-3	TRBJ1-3	CASAQDRGSGNTIYF	TGTGCCTCTGCCCAGGACAGGGGCTCTGGAAACACCATATATTTT
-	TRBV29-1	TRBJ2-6	CSVDGSGANVLTF	TGCAGCGTTGACGGCTCTGGGGCCAACGTCCTGACTTTC
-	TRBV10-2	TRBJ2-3	CASSDTTATDTQYF	TGCGCCAGCAGTGATACGACAGCCACAGATACGCAGTATTTT
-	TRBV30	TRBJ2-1	CAWRGKGEGPYNEQFF	TGTGCCTGGAGGGGTAAGGGGGAGGGACCCTACAATGAGCAGTTCTTC
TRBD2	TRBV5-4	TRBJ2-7	CASSQTSGTRYEQYF	TGTGCCAGCAGCCAAACTAGCGGGACCCGCTACGAGCAGTACTTC
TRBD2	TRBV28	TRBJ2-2	CASSFVAGVNTGELFF	TGTGCCAGCAGTTTCGTTGCGGGAGTGAACACCGGGGAGCTGTTTTTT
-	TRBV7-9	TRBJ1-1	CASSLADRRNTEAFF	TGTGCCAGCAGCTTAGCCGACAGGCGGAACACTGAAGCTTTCTTT
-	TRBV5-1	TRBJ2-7	CASSDGPRSSYEQYF	TGCGCCAGCAGCGACGGCCCTCGGAGCTCCTACGAGCAGTACTTC
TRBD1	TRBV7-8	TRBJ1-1	CASSLTGEDTEAFF	TGTGCCAGCAGCTTAACAGGGGAAGATACTGAAGCTTTCTTT
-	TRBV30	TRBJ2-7	CAARDMYEQYF	TGTGCCGCCCGGGACATGTACGAGCAGTACTTC
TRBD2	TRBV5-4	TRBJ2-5	CASSFFPSGRAETQYF	TGTGCCAGCAGCTTTTTCCCTAGCGGGAGGGCAGAGACCCAGTACTTC
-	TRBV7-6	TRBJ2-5	CASSLSPGETQYF	TGTGCCAGCAGCTTATCCCCCGGGGAGACCCAGTACTTC
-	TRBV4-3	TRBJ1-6	CASSQDGYNSPLHF	TGCGCCAGCAGCCAAGACGGGTATAATTCACCCCTACACTTT
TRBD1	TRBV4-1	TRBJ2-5	CASSPERGRETQYF	TGCGCCAGCAGCCCAGAAAGGGGGCGGGAGACCCAGTACTTC
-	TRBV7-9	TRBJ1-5	CASSSSGHSNQPQHF	TGTGCCAGCAGCTCCTCAGGGCATAGCAATCAGCCCCAGCATTTT
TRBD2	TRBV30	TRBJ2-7	CAWSWGTSETYEQYF	TGTGCCTGGAGTTGGGGGACTAGCGAAACCTACGAGCAGTACTTC
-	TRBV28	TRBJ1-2	CASLPTATFGYTF	TGTGCCAGCCTCCCGACAGCTACCTTTGGCTACACCTTC
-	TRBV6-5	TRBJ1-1	CASSPLSAQVTEAFF	TGTGCCAGCAGTCCCCTCTCGGCCCAGGTCACTGAAGCTTTCTTT
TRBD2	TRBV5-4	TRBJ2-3	CASSGGGSGSDTQYF	TGTGCCAGCAGCGGGGGGGGTAGCGGGAGCGATACGCAGTATTTT
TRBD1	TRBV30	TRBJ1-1	CAWSRTGSEAFF	TGTGCCTGGAGTAGGACAGGGTCTGAAGCTTTCTTT
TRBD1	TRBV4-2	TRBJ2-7	CASSQDWTGGYEQYF	TGTGCCAGCAGCCAAGATTGGACAGGGGGCTACGAGCAGTACTTC
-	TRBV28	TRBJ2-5	CASSFRLGGETQYF	TGTGCCAGCAGTTTTAGACTAGGCGGCGAGACCCAGTACTTC
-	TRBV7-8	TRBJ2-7	CASSSLGGSEQYF	TGTGCCAGCAGCTCACTTGGGGGGAGCGAGCAGTACTTC
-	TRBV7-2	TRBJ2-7	CASSLQTGDEQYF	TGTGCCAGCAGCTTACAGACAGGCGACGAGCAGTACTTC
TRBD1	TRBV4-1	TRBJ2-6	CASRPGQGSGANVLTF	TGCGCCAGTAGACCGGGACAGGGGTCCGGGGCCAACGTCCTGACTTTC
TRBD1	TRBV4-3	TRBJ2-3	CASSQDDRVSTDKQYF	TGCGCCAGCAGCCAAGACGACAGGGTTAGCACAGATAAGCAGTATTTT
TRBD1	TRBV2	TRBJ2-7	CASSVGQAYEQYF	TGTGCCAGCAGTGTAGGACAGGCCTACGAGCAGTACTTC
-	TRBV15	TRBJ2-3	CATSRDRNWGRPSTDTQYF	TGTGCCACCAGCAGAGACCGAAATTGGGGGAGGCCTAGCACAGATACGCAGTATTTT
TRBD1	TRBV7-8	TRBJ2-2	CASSPPLRDRGPTGELFF	TGTGCCAGCAGCCCCCCCCTACGGGACAGGGGGCCAACCGGGGAGCTGTTTTTT
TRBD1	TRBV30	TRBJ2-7	CAWSENRDRGEQYF	TGTGCCTGGAGTGAGAACCGGGACAGGGGCGAGCAGTACTTC
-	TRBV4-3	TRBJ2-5	CASSQDLGSQETQYF	TGCGCCAGCAGCCAAGATCTCGGGTCTCAAGAGACCCAGTACTTC
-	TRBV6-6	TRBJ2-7	CASTGSSYEQYF	TGTGCCAGCACGGGATCATCCTACGAGCAGTACTTC
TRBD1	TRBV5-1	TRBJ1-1	CASSWADRGREAFF	TGCGCCAGCAGCTGGGCGGACAGGGGGCGTGAAGCTTTCTTT
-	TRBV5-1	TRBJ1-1	CASSLWATGHWNTEAFF	TGCGCCAGCAGCTTGTGGGCTACAGGACATTGGAACACTGAAGCTTTCTTT
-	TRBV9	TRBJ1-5	CASSVDSSNQPQHF	TGTGCCAGCAGCGTAGACAGCTCGAATCAGCCCCAGCATTTT
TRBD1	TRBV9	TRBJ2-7	CASSGSGQGAEQQYF	TGTGCCAGCAGCGGATCGGGACAGGGGGCGGAACAGCAGTACTTC
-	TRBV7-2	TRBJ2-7	CASSPTRSVTYEQYF	TGTGCCAGCAGCCCAACTAGATCCGTCACCTACGAGCAGTACTTC
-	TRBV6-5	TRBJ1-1	CASSYQQGATEAFF	TGTGCCAGCAGTTATCAACAAGGGGCCACTGAAGCTTTCTTT
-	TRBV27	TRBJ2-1	CASSFSRNEQFF	TGTGCCAGCAGTTTTAGCCGCAATGAGCAGTTCTTC
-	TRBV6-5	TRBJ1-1	CASSYLTDGGTEAFF	TGTGCCAGCAGTTACCTGACAGACGGCGGCACTGAAGCTTTCTTT
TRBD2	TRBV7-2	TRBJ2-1	CASSSRTSGRNEQFF	TGTGCCAGCAGCTCCCGGACTAGCGGGAGAAATGAGCAGTTCTTC
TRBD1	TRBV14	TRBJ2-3	CASSQGSTGVDTQYF	TGTGCCAGCAGCCAAGGCTCGACAGGGGTCGATACGCAGTATTTT
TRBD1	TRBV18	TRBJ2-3	CASSPGTGSTDTQYF	TGTGCCAGCTCCCCCGGGACAGGGAGCACAGATACGCAGTATTTT
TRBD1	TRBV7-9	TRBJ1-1	CASSLQGAFTEAFF	TGTGCCAGCAGTTTACAGGGGGCGTTCACTGAAGCTTTCTTT
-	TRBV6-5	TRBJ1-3	CASSADSNSGNTIYF	TGTGCCAGCAGTGCAGACAGCAACTCTGGAAACACCATATATTTT
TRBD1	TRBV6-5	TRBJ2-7	CASSPWQGAYEQYF	TGTGCCAGCAGCCCGTGGCAGGGGGCATACGAGCAGTACTTC
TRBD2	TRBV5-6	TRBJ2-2	CASSFLASGAVFAGELFF	TGTGCCAGCAGCTTTCTAGCTAGCGGCGCCGTCTTCGCCGGGGAGCTGTTTTTT
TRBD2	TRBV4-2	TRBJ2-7	CASSQSEGSGGYYEQYF	TGTGCCAGCAGCCAAAGTGAAGGGAGCGGGGGCTACTACGAGCAGTACTTC